This T cell receptor (beta chain) was identified during a study of T cells expressing NK-cell markers. No DNA is given; TCRdb re-called the 5' RACE reads and lists each CDR3 protein once. This listing includes more than 250,000 distinct CDR3 sequences. Germline assignment: CDR1 KGHSH and CDR2 LQKENI. This CDR3 region has 20 residues. This chain uses TRBV18 with TRBJ2-1; lacking DNA, the TRBD2 call made by TCRdb goes unchecked. The sample taken for sequencing was blood T cells: a sorted CD56 or NKG2C T cell subset, CD4+ or CD8+ T cells, or bulk PBMC T cells (not recorded which). The receptor comes from a young man in good health. CDR3 residues: CASSPPRTSGRGTSYNEQFF.